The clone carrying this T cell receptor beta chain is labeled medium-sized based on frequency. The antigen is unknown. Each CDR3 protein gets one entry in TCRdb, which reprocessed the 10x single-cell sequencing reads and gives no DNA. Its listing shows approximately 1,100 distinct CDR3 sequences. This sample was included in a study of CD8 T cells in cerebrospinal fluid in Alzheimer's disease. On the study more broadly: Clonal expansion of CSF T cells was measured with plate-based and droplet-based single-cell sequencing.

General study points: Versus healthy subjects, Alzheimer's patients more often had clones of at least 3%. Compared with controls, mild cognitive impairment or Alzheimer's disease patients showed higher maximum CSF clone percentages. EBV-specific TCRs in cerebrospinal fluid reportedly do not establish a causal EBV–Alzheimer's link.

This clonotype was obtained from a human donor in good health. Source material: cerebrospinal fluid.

The CDR3 loop reads CAPLGEQGGRQPQHF. This chain connects TRBV21-1 to TRBJ1-5; TCRdb gives TRBD1 as the D gene, but with no DNA this cannot be confirmed. TRBV21-1 is reported as a pseudogene. This CDR3 is built from 15 residues.